This T cell receptor (beta chain) appears in the sequencing data of a study of read filtering for tumor transcriptome and immune sequencing. Background on the study: The cohort had roughly 17 men and 14 to 15 women aged about 47 to 90, mean roughly 66 years. Per sample, TCR-region reads ranged about 3.5 to 11 million by IR-seq, roughly 80 to 1273 by RNA-seq.

This clonotype was seen at least ten times. Its cognate antigen is unknown. Every patient had bone marrow sampled while the disease was active. From around 0.4 ug of RNA, a library with molecular barcoded alpha/delta and beta/gamma adaptors was made. TCRdb redid the calling of the reads with MiXCR, one entry per CDR3 protein. This sample has 100,000 to 150,000 distinct CDR3 sequences, with 13% found just once. General study results and limits: RNA-seq captured clonotypes less deeply and reliably than IR-seq.

Sequenced: a population of CD138-negative cells sorted from bone marrow. The sequence was collected from a donor at least 40 years old with multiple myeloma.

The CDR3 bases are TGTGCCAGCGTCCGGGACCTAACCACAGATACGCAGTATTTT. Its protein product is CASVRDLTTDTQYF. The rearrangement joins TRBV6-6 to TRBJ2-3; D may match TRBD1 or TRBD2 (5 bases each). Germline CDR1 is MNHNY and CDR2 is SVGAGI (reference sequence). Trimming removed 8 bases from V and 2 bases from J, with 14 bases in between. This CDR3 contains 14 residues.